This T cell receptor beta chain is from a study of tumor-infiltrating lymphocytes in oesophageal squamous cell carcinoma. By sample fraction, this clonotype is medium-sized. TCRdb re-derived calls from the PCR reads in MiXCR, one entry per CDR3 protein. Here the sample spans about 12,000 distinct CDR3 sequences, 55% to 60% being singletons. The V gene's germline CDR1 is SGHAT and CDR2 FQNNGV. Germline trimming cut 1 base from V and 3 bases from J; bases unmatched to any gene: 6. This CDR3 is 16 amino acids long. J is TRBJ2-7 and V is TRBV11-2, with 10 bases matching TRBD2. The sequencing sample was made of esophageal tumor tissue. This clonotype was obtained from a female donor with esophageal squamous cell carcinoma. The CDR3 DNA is TGTGCCAGCAGCTTAGGATTTGCTAGCGGGAGCTACGAGCAGTACTTC. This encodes CASSLGFASGSYEQYF.